Detailed here is one T cell receptor (beta chain). This entry comes from a study of cytomegalovirus exposure and HLA in healthy donors. Germline V gives CDR1 MNHNS, CDR2 SASEGT. Trimming cost V 6 bases and J 7 bases; bases outside gene matches: 9. The CDR3 covers 14 residues. With 60 Vbeta and 13 Jbeta primers, the PCR was carried out. Clones were read by immunoSEQ multiplex PCR, and TCRdb kept only the in-frame ones, dropping some. The sample records 170,000 or so clones, about three quarters being singletons. The material sequenced was PBMCs. The clonotype was recovered from a woman between 40 and 55 years old in good health and CMV-seronegative. J is TRBJ1-5 and V is TRBV6-1; 7 positions agree with TRBD1. CDR3 in amino acids: CASSVDREEQPQHF. CDR3 sequence (DNA): TGTGCCAGCAGCGTTGACAGGGAAGAACAGCCCCAGCATTTT.